One and the same sample provided the 10 T cell receptor beta chains below, sequenced in a study of CD8 T cells in ankylosing spondylitis. TCRdb processed the 5' RACE reads anew with MiXCR; each CDR3 protein has one entry. The table lists approximately 220,000 distinct CDR3 sequences, 25% to 30% of them singletons. Material for sequencing was blood, either unsorted or a sorted T cell fraction (not recorded which). The receptors were gathered from a male donor with ankylosing spondylitis or in good health (not recorded which).

The chain is built from TRBV12-3 or TRBV12-4 and TRBJ2-7; D unclear. The CDR3 runs 12 residues. Trimming took off 6 bases at V and 0 bases at J, with 6 bases between the two ends. The CDR3 loop reads CASSRFSYEQYF. Written as DNA, the CDR3 is TGTGCCAGCAGCCGTTTCTCCTACGAGCAGTACTTC.

A note on this clonotype: Just one base apart from a much larger clone, this may be a read error. The rearrangement uses TRBV5-1 and TRBJ2-7; TRBD2 agrees at 10 bases. CDR3 length equals 17 residues. Per germline, CDR1 SGHRS and CDR2 YFSETQ. CDR3 DNA: TGCGCCAGCAGCTTGAATCTAGCTAGCGGGAGTTCCTTCGAGCAGTACTTC. This sequence encodes CASSLNLASGSSFEQYF. The whole variable domain, filled in from reference TRBV5-1 and TRBJ2-7, reads KAGVTQTPRYLIKTRGQQVTLSCSPISGHRSVSWYQQTPGQGLQFLFEYFSETQRNKGNFPGRFSGRQFSNSRSEMNVSTLELGDSALYLCASSLNLASGSSFEQYFGPGTRLTVT.

This clonotype was counted ten times or more. The chain couples TRBV7-9 to TRBJ2-3; possibly TRBD1 for D (6 bases). Germline CDR1 SEHNR, CDR2 FQNEAQ (reference sequence). This CDR3 is 13 amino acids long. Trimming stripped 5 bases from V and 5 bases from J, with 11 bases between. CDR3 coding DNA: TGTGCCAGCAGCAAATTACAGGGAGATACGCAGTATTTT. Translating it yields CASSKLQGDTQYF.

At least ten counts were recorded for this clonotype. This chain joins TRBV7-2 and TRBJ2-5, with TRBD1 matching over 10 bases. V shed 2 bases and J 5 bases; nucleotides not matched to a gene: 5. CDR3 length: 15 residues. Germline CDR1 is SGHTA and CDR2 is FQGNSA. CDR3 coding DNA: TGTGCCAGCAGCTTATATGGGACAGGGGAGGAGACCCAGTACTTC. Protein: CASSLYGTGEETQYF.

The V and J genes are TRBV5-1 and TRBJ2-1; TRBD1 agrees at 11 bases. Germline assignment: CDR1 SGHRS and CDR2 YFSETQ. V dropped 10 bases and J dropped 6; count of bases not matched to a gene: 12. The CDR3 is 15 amino acids. In DNA, the CDR3 is TGCGCCTCAGCAGTGGGGGACAGGGGGTCCAATGAGCAGTTCTTC. Protein product: CASAVGDRGSNEQFF.

The J gene is TRBJ1-1, the V gene TRBV7-8; tentative D call: TRBD1 (5 bases). CDR1 and CDR2 from the germline V gene are SGHVS and FQNEAQ. The CDR3 is made up of 15 amino acids. V was pared by 4 bases and J by 1 base, with 13 bases between. The CDR3 coding sequence is TGTGCCAGCAGCTATCCAGGGATTACGAACACTGAAGCTTTCTTT. Amino acids: CASSYPGITNTEAFF.

This chain joins TRBV12-3 or TRBV12-4 and TRBJ2-3, with D possibly matching TRBD2 (6 bases). V was pared by 2 bases and J by 5 bases, with 14 bases between. The CDR3 consists of 15 residues. This CDR3 is CASSLSGGRGDTQYF. CDR3 nucleotide sequence: TGTGCCAGCAGTTTAAGCGGAGGGCGCGGAGATACGCAGTATTTT.

This clonotype was seen repeatedly, ten times or more. V is TRBV20-1 and J is TRBJ1-5; D remains ambiguous. V was clipped by 1 base and J by 0 bases, with 10 bases between them. The CDR3 is made up of 15 amino acids. Germline V gene lookup returns CDR1 DFQATT and CDR2 SNEGSKA (reference sequence). CDR3 residues: CSARVMEYSNQPQHF. The CDR3 coding sequence is TGCAGTGCTAGAGTAATGGAGTATAGCAATCAGCCCCAGCATTTT.

This rearrangement joins TRBV25-1 to TRBJ2-3, with TRBD1 matching 9 bases. V lost 3 bases and J lost 0; bases outside the gene matches: 4. The germline gives CDR1 MGHDK, CDR2 SYGVNS. The CDR3 runs to 16 residues. The CDR3 reads CASSDSGQGSTDTQYF. CDR3 in DNA: TGTGCCAGCAGTGACTCGGGACAGGGTAGCACAGATACGCAGTATTTT. The full variable domain, with the rest looked up from reference TRBV25-1 and TRBJ2-3, is EADIYQTPRYLVIGTGKKITLECSQTMGHDKMYWYQQDPGMELHLIHYSYGVNSTEKGDLSSESTVSRIRTEHFPLTLESARPSHTSQYLCASSDSGQGSTDTQYFGPGTRLTVL.

This clonotype was seen ten or more times. In DNA, the CDR3 is TGTGCCAGCAGCCAAGGGACAGGGCGCTCCTACGAGCAGTACTTC. Its translation is CASSQGTGRSYEQYF. The chain couples TRBV3-1 to TRBJ2-7, with 8 bases that match TRBD1. From germline, CDR1 is LGHDT and CDR2 YNNKEL (reference sequence). The CDR3 is 15 residues long. V lost 1 base and J lost 0; bases outside the gene matches: 2.